The 27 T cell receptor beta chains below all came from one sample that was sequenced in a study of blood T cell repertoires in COVID-19. Sequencing was performed with immunoSEQ multiplex PCR; in TCRdb, only in-frame clones are kept and a portion is missing. The sample has 60,000 to 85,000 clones, roughly 80% seen once. Sequenced sample: peripheral blood. These receptors originate from a man at least 80 years old with acute or convalescent COVID-19.

The chain carries TRBV5-1 and TRBJ1-4, with D unresolved. Germline V gives CDR1 SGHRS, CDR2 YFSETQ. This CDR3 spans 15 amino acids. Trimming pared 2 bases from V and 7 bases from J, leaving 15 bases between. The CDR3 nucleotides read TGCGCCAGCAGCTTCTCCGATCCGGAGCGTGAAAAACTGTTTTTT. This sequence encodes CASSFSDPEREKLFF.

This clone was observed a few times. The rearrangement uses TRBV7-3 and TRBJ1-2; 7 nucleotides align to TRBD1. The germline CDR1 and CDR2 sequences are SGHTA and FQGTGA. The ends lost 4 bases at V and 5 bases at J; junction bases unmatched: 7. The CDR3 is 14 amino acids. The DNA for the CDR3 is TGTGCCAGCAGCTCCTCTGACAGGGCTTATGGCTACACCTTC. Encoded protein: CASSSSDRAYGYTF.

The CDR3 DNA reads as TGTGCCACCAGCAGAGGGCGGGCGGGACAGGGTATTAGGGATGAGCAGTTCTTC. The encoded protein is CATSRGRAGQGIRDEQFF. The chain recombines TRBV15 with TRBJ2-1; 9 bases are a match to TRBD1. Trimming removed 1 base from V and 8 bases from J; junction bases left unmatched: 15. This CDR3 is 18 amino acids long. The germline gives CDR1 LNHNV, CDR2 YYDKDF (reference sequence).

The V gene is TRBV6-1, the J gene TRBJ2-1; 10 positions agree with TRBD2. The V segment lost 2 bases and the J segment 3 bases; nucleotides outside the gene matches: 4. The CDR3 is 16 amino acids. Germline CDR1 and CDR2: MNHNS and SASEGT. The CDR3 sequence is CASSEMPSGSYNEQFF. For the CDR3, the DNA is TGTGCCAGCAGTGAAATGCCTAGCGGGAGCTACAATGAGCAGTTCTTC.

J is TRBJ2-3 and V is TRBV5-4, with 7 nucleotides matching TRBD2. The V segment lost 1 base and the J segment 2 bases; nucleotides outside the gene matches: 4. From germline, CDR1 is SGHNT and CDR2 YYREEE (reference sequence). The CDR3 contains 15 residues. This CDR3 reads CASSLPTSPTDTQYF. CDR3 sequence (DNA): TGTGCCAGCAGCTTGCCGACTAGCCCCACAGATACGCAGTATTTT. The full variable domain, rest sourced from reference TRBV5-4 and TRBJ2-3, is ETGVTQSPTHLIKTRGQQVTLRCSSQSGHNTVSWYQQALGQGPQFIFQYYREEENGRGNFPPRFSGLQFPNYSSELNVNALELDDSALYLCASSLPTSPTDTQYFGPGTRLTVL.

The rearrangement joins TRBV2 to TRBJ1-2, with TRBD1 as a possible D gene (5 bases). The germline V gene has CDR1 SNHLY and CDR2 FYNNEI. V lost 6 bases, J lost 4 bases, and 9 bases lay in between. The CDR3 spans 12 residues. CDR3 sequence reads: CASRDDSYGYTF. The CDR3 coding sequence is TGTGCCAGCAGGGACGACAGCTATGGCTACACCTTC.

This chain connects TRBV6-5 to TRBJ2-5; a possible D gene is TRBD2 (5 bases). Germline V lookup: CDR1 MNHEY, CDR2 SVGAGI. Trimming cost V 7 bases and J 4 bases, with 7 bases left between them. The CDR3 consists of 11 residues. CDR3 nucleotides: TGTGCCAGCATCGGAGGAGAGACCCAGTACTTC. Residues: CASIGGETQYF.

V gene TRBV10-3 combines with J gene TRBJ1-1, with a tentative D call TRBD1 (5 bases). The CDR3 consists of 13 residues. The V gene lost 2 bases and the J gene lost 1 base, with 5 bases spanning the gap. Germline-derived CDR1 and CDR2 are ENHRY and SYGVKD. The CDR3 sequence: CAISEQGNTEAFF. The CDR3, as DNA: TGTGCCATCAGTGAGCAGGGGAACACTGAAGCTTTCTTT.

This clone was counted once. The chain uses TRBV28 and TRBJ1-1, with D tentatively TRBD1 (5 bases). V shed 4 bases and J shed 1 base, with 13 bases lying between them. CDR3 length: 15 amino acids. Germline CDR1 reads MDHEN; CDR2 reads SYDVKM. CDR3 nucleotide sequence: TGTGCCAGCAGTTCAGAGGGGAGGACGAACACTGAAGCTTTCTTT. Amino acid sequence: CASSSEGRTNTEAFF.

This clone was counted a single time. V is TRBV7-9 and J is TRBJ2-1; D remains unclear. The V and J ends lost 0 bases and 7 bases respectively, with 16 bases between them. The CDR3 has 16 amino acids. Per the germline V gene, CDR1 is SEHNR and CDR2 is FQNEAQ (reference sequence). The CDR3 is CASSLAAVTTINEQFF. The CDR3 DNA sequence: TGTGCCAGCAGCTTAGCGGCGGTTACGACCATTAATGAGCAGTTCTTC. The complete variable domain, with remaining parts taken from reference TRBV7-9 and TRBJ2-1, reads DTGVSQNPRHKITKRGQNVTFRCDPISEHNRLYWYRQTLGQGPEFLTYFQNEAQLEKSRLLSDRFSAERPKGSFSTLEIQRTEQGDSAMYLCASSLAAVTTINEQFFGPGTRLTVL.

V and J are TRBV7-2 and TRBJ1-5; 7 nucleotides agree with TRBD1. Germline values: CDR1 SGHTA, CDR2 FQGNSA. The CDR3 totals 15 residues. V was clipped by 4 bases and J by 1 base; unmatched bases: 4. The CDR3 region is CASSSRGRSNQPQHF. For the CDR3, the DNA is TGTGCCAGCAGCTCCAGGGGGAGAAGCAATCAGCCCCAGCATTTT.

The CDR3 sequence is CSVMDSNSYEQYF. As DNA, the CDR3 is TGCAGCGTTATGGACTCAAATTCCTACGAGCAGTACTTC. The chain is built from TRBV29-1 and TRBJ2-7, with D tentatively TRBD2 (5 bases). The germline CDR1 and CDR2 sequences are SQVTM and ANQGSEA. The CDR3 contains 13 residues. Trimming took 5 bases from V and 1 from J, leaving 12 bases between them.

The gene calls are TRBV4-3 and TRBJ1-4, with 7 bases aligning to TRBD1. CDR3 size: 18 residues. V lost 8 bases and J lost 1; bases outside the gene matches: 16. Per the germline V gene, CDR1 is LGHNA and CDR2 is YSLEER. CDR3: CASSPGKGALVTNEKLFF. Here the CDR3 DNA reads TGCGCCAGCTCCCCTGGTAAGGGGGCCTTAGTAACTAATGAAAAACTGTTTTTT.

The rearrangement uses TRBV28 and TRBJ1-3; the D is unclear. The CDR3 length is 14 residues. Germline V gene sequence: CDR1 MDHEN, CDR2 SYDVKM. The ends were cut back, 6 bases at V and 2 bases at J, with 11 bases in the middle. CDR3 protein: CASRSFNPGNTIYF. The DNA for the CDR3 is TGTGCCAGCAGGAGTTTTAACCCTGGAAACACCATATATTTT.

J is TRBJ1-2 and V is TRBV19; 8 bases fit TRBD1. Germline lookup yields CDR1 LNHDA and CDR2 SQIVND (reference sequence). This CDR3 contains 15 residues. The V and J ends lost 5 bases and 8 bases, in that order; junction bases with no gene match: 13. CDR3 DNA: TGTGCCAGTAGTCCCGGGACAGGCAAGAGCTACGGCTACACCTTC. It translates to CASSPGTGKSYGYTF.

V gene TRBV7-3 combines with J gene TRBJ2-1; TRBD2 agrees at 15 bases. The CDR3 is 15 amino acids. V shed 0 bases, J shed 9 bases, and the junction held 0 bases outside the gene matches. CDR1 and CDR2 (germline): SGHTA, FQGTGA. In DNA form, the CDR3 reads TGTGCCAGCAGCTTAACGGGACTAGCGGGAGGTGAGCAGTTCTTC. It specifies CASSLTGLAGGEQFF.

The V gene is TRBV30, the J gene TRBJ2-5; 14 bases agree with TRBD2. The CDR3 consists of 16 residues. J gave up 3 bases and V 0 bases, and 3 bases lay outside the gene matches. In germline, CDR1 is GTSNPN, CDR2 SVGIG (reference sequence). CDR3 sequence reads: CAWSVGTSGGEETQYF. As DNA, the CDR3 is TGTGCCTGGAGTGTAGGGACTAGCGGGGGTGAAGAGACCCAGTACTTC.

The J gene is TRBJ2-1, the V gene TRBV7-9; 8 nucleotides line up with TRBD1. With V trimmed by 1 base and J by 6 bases, 2 bases remained unmatched. The CDR3 has 14 amino acids. Germline V CDR1 and CDR2: SEHNR, FQNEAQ (reference sequence). This CDR3 is CASSLGTGTNEQFF. For the CDR3, the DNA is TGTGCCAGCAGCTTAGGGACAGGGACCAATGAGCAGTTCTTC.

This clone was found once. The rearrangement links TRBV7-2 to TRBJ1-6; D is possibly TRBD1 (5 bases). The V end was cut by 4 bases, the J end by 9 bases, with 16 bases between. CDR3 length: 15 amino acids. CDR1 SGHTA and CDR2 FQGNSA come from the germline V gene. This CDR3 is CASSSRDRRVSPLHF. As DNA, the CDR3 is TGTGCCAGCAGCTCTAGGGATCGCAGGGTTTCACCCCTCCACTTT.

CDR3 residues: CASSSLNMNTEAFF. The DNA of the CDR3 is TGTGCCAGCAGCTCGCTCAACATGAACACTGAAGCTTTCTTT. J is TRBJ1-1 and V is TRBV7-2, with unresolved D. The ends were cut back, 4 bases at V and 0 bases at J, with 9 bases in the middle. This CDR3 is built from 14 residues. Germline-derived CDR1 and CDR2 are SGHTA and FQGNSA.

The chain links TRBV9 to TRBJ1-4; 11 bases map to TRBD1. This CDR3 has 15 residues. With V trimmed by 4 bases and J by 13 bases, 12 bases remained unmatched. The V gene's germline CDR1 is SGDLS and CDR2 YYNGEE. The CDR3 sequence: CASSSWGQGVGGLFF. The DNA for the CDR3 is TGTGCCAGCAGCTCCTGGGGACAGGGGGTAGGGGGACTGTTTTTT.

This sequence joins TRBV12-3 or TRBV12-4 and TRBJ2-7; D is unclear. Trimming shortened V by 2 bases and J by 6 bases, and 11 bases separated the two germline ends. CDR3 length equals 13 residues. CDR3 sequence (DNA): TGTGCCAGCAGTTTATATCTGGTCGGCGAGCAGTACTTC. It translates to CASSLYLVGEQYF.

The rearrangement uses TRBV7-9 and TRBJ2-3, with 11 bases identical to TRBD2. From germline, CDR1 is SEHNR and CDR2 FQNEAQ (reference sequence). This CDR3 contains 16 residues. The trim removed 5 bases at V and 1 base at J, leaving 5 bases unmatched. The CDR3 reads CASSLQLAGGTDTQYF. Here the CDR3 DNA reads TGTGCCAGCAGCCTCCAACTAGCGGGAGGCACAGATACGCAGTATTTT.

The rearrangement uses TRBV3-1 (or the pseudogene TRBV3-2) and TRBJ2-3, with TRBD2 matching over 9 bases. Trimming removed 0 bases from V and 3 bases from J; junction bases left unmatched: 7. Looked up from germline, CDR1 is LGHDT and CDR2 is YNNKEL (reference sequence). This CDR3 has 17 residues. CDR3: CASSQDLGGRATDTQYF. The CDR3 DNA sequence: TGTGCCAGCAGCCAAGATTTGGGCGGGAGGGCAACAGATACGCAGTATTTT.

The rearrangement links TRBV5-6 to TRBJ1-1; 7 nucleotides match TRBD1. Germline V gives CDR1 SGHDT, CDR2 YYEEEE. CDR3 length: 13 residues. V lost 4 bases, J lost 8 bases, and 8 bases stayed unmatched. The CDR3 reads CASSLQGSFEAFF. DNA for the CDR3: TGTGCCAGCAGCCTACAGGGGTCGTTCGAAGCTTTCTTT.

The chain has TRBV24-1 and TRBJ1-1; TRBD1 matches 10 bases. Germline CDR1 and CDR2: KGHDR and SFDVKD. The V and J ends lost 3 bases and 7 bases, in that order; junction bases with no gene match: 10. This CDR3 has 16 residues. CDR3 sequence: CATSDQTGGRIDEAFF. The DNA for the CDR3 is TGTGCCACCAGTGATCAGACAGGGGGCAGGATAGATGAAGCTTTCTTT.

A few counts support this clone. V usage is TRBV5-5 and J usage is TRBJ1-1; D may be TRBD1 (6 bases). V lost 2 bases and J 0 bases, leaving 20 bases between the germline ends. The CDR3 sequence is 18 residues long. Germline values: CDR1 SGHKS, CDR2 YYEKEE (reference sequence). Written as DNA, the CDR3 is TGTGCCAGCAGCTTAGGATCGGGGACACGGCGTCTGAACACTGAAGCTTTCTTT. Amino acid sequence: CASSLGSGTRRLNTEAFF.